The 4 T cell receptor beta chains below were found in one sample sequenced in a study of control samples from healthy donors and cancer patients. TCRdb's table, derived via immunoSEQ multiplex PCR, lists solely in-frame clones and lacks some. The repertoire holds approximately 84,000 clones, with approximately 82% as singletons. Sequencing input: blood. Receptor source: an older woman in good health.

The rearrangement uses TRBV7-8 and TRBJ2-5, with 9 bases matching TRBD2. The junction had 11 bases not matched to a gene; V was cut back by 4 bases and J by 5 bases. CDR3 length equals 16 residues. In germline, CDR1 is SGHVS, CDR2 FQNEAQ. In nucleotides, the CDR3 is TGTGCCAGCAGCTCTTGGCGAGCGGGGGGACGGGAGACCCAGTACTTC. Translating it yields CASSSWRAGGRETQYF.

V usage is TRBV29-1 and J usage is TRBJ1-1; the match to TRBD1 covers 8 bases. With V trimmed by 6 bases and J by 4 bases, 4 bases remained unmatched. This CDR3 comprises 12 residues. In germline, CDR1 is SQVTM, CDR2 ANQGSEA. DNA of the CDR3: TGCAGCGTACCGACAGGGGCCACTGAAGCTTTCTTT. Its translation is CSVPTGATEAFF.

The CDR3 DNA is TGCGCCAGCAGCCAAAGTCCGGGGGCTAGCTATGGCTACACCTTC. Translating gives CASSQSPGASYGYTF. The chain is built from TRBV4-1 and TRBJ1-2, with TRBD1 as a possible D gene (6 bases). The length of the CDR3 is 15 residues. Trimming pared 2 bases from V and 4 bases from J, leaving 14 bases between. Germline V gene data show CDR1 as MGHRA and CDR2 as YSYEKL.

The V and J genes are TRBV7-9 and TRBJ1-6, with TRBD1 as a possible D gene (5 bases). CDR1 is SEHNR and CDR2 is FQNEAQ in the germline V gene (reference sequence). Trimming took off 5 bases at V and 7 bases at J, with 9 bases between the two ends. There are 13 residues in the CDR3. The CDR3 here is CASSDSFNSPLHF. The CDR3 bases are TGTGCCAGCAGCGACAGTTTCAATTCACCCCTCCACTTT.